This T cell receptor (beta chain) was documented in a study of molecular identifiers for immune sequencing clone quantification. Study-wide results and limits: In naive cells, clones above 20 RNA copies held under 1% of molecules, whereas in effector cells they held over 98%.

Previously described methods and listed TCR primers were used for bulk TCR libraries. MiXCR was run by TCRdb on the PCR reads, yielding one entry per CDR3 protein. The sample comprises 90,000 or so distinct CDR3 sequences, 21% of which are singletons, and 1.1% rests with the top ten. Researchers sorted naive CD8 T cells as cells that were CD8+CD4-CCR7+CD45RA+. Trimming shortened V by 6 bases and J by 4 bases, and 16 bases separated the two germline ends. Germline V gives CDR1 MNHEY, CDR2 SMNVEV (reference sequence). This CDR3 is 16 amino acids long. Note on this clonotype: Its antigen is as yet unknown.

Sequenced: naive CD8+ T cells from blood, with Jurkat cell RNA spiked in. Specified subset: FACS-sorted CD8+CD4-CCR7+CD45RA+ naive T cells. The chain carries TRBV27 and TRBJ1-6, with D unclear. This sequence originates from a human donor in good health. Some libraries in this study had Jurkat cell RNA spiked in. The CDR3 sequence: CASSPASVTYNSPLHF. The CDR3 bases are TGTGCCAGCAGCCCAGCATCTGTCACTTATAATTCACCCCTCCACTTT.